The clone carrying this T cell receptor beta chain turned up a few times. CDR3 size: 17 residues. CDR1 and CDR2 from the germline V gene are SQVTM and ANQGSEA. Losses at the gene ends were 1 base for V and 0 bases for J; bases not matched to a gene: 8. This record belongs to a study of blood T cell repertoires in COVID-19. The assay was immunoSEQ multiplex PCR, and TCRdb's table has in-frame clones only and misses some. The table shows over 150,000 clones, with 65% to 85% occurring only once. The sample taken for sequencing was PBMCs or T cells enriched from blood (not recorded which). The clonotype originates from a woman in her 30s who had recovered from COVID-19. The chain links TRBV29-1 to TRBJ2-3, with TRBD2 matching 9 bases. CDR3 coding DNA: TGCAGCGTTGAAGTGGGCGGGGGGGCCCCTAGCACAGATACGCAGTATTTT. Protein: CSVEVGGGAPSTDTQYF.